This T cell receptor (beta chain) came from a study of cytomegalovirus exposure and HLA in healthy donors. Study observations and caveats: Most TCRs appeared rarely, but some public TCRs recurred in many donors.

With regard to this clone: The antigen remains undetermined.

The CDR3 runs 16 residues. In the PCR, 60 Vbeta and 13 Jbeta primers were used. Assay used: immunoSEQ multiplex PCR; TCRdb lists only in-frame clones, some missing. The sample holds tens of thousands of clones, around 67% seen once. The sample comprised PBMCs. The TCR comes from a woman aged 45-65 years in good health and CMV-seropositive. This chain connects TRBV12-1 to TRBJ2-7; TRBD2 reflects the table's D call only, with no check against the DNA. TRBV12-1 corresponds to a pseudogene. The CDR3 loop reads CASSPRARGARDEQYF. The CDR3 nucleotides read TGTGCCAGCAGCCCCCGGGCGCGGGGCGCCCGCGACGAGCAGTACTTC.